This TCR beta chain was sequenced during a study of memory CD4+ T cells and cytomegalovirus serostatus. In the study overall: Of the healthy Belgian adults, 8 to 10 were CMV seropositive and about 24 seronegative. Study outcomes and limitations: Each of 55 to 80 CMV-associated TCRbeta sequences occurred in one to five individuals.

TCRdb's table, derived via immunoSEQ multiplex PCR, lists solely in-frame clones and lacks some. The sample records just over 40,000 clones, 70% to 80% being singletons. Germline CDR1 is MNHEY and CDR2 is SVGAGI. The CDR3 totals 15 residues. V lost 7 bases to trimming and J lost 5 bases; unmatched junction nucleotides: 8. This clone was found a few times. Antigen unknown. Single viable CD3+CD4+CD8-CD45RO+ cells were sorted as the memory CD4+ T cells. This rearrangement joins TRBV6-5 to TRBJ2-2; TRBD1 matches at 9 bases. The receptor was isolated from an adult in good health and CMV-seronegative. Sequences were obtained from memory CD4+ T cells from blood. In DNA, the CDR3 is TGTGCCAGCATGGGTCCGGGACAGGGAACCGGGGAGCTGTTTTTT. Amino acids: CASMGPGQGTGELFF.